This T cell receptor (beta chain) was obtained from a study of neurological immune-mediated disorders (dated by TCRdb to the late 2010s). Concerning the study at large: Among the approximately 35 multiple sclerosis patients, relapsing-remitting MS accounted for around 30 and secondary progressive MS accounted for 3. Peripheral blood TCR-beta repertoires from patients with HTLV-I-associated myelopathy (HAM/TSP), patients with multiple sclerosis, and healthy controls were compared in the study using UMI-based sequencing. Alongside PBMC samples, the set of approximately 100 TCR-beta libraries contained longitudinal samples, technical triplicates, and paired CD4+ and CD8+ T-cell subsets that had been sorted. The cohort comprised some 71 subjects: roughly 15 HAM/TSP patients, roughly 34 multiple sclerosis patients and approximately 20 healthy controls. Broad study findings and their caveats: TCR clonal expansion was greatest in HAM/TSP patients and smallest in MS patients, who ranked below even healthy controls. Repertoires from 18 of 34 MS patients were grouped by phylogenetic analysis into a cluster of related CDR3 sequences, suggesting a possible repertoire-level signature. The MS cluster was not associated with any clinical or MRI features, and the authors stated that larger cohorts are needed. No identical CDR3 amino acid sequences were found to be shared among expanded clones across subjects, suggesting that TCR-beta repertoires were private in all groups.

This clonotype was detected many times. Its antigen is currently not known. Within one base of it there is no much larger clone, and no base qualities were kept. The germline V gene supplies CDR1 SGHDT and CDR2 YYEEEE. Its CDR3 holds 13 amino acids, cysteine through phenylalanine. The entry retains the CDR3 DNA only, 39 bases that are in frame from base 1. The junction carries 13 bases between V and J, which are trimmed by 3 bases and 9 bases respectively. cDNA was synthesized by template-switch 5'RACE using a primer carrying a 10-nucleotide random unique molecular identifier by which each TCR transcript was tagged. Every sequencing run yielded over 170 million TCR-beta sequences covering 15-18 subjects. Total RNA was extracted with the RNeasy kit. The KAPA Real-time Library Amplification kit was used to amplify TCR-beta VDJ regions with primers for the TCR constant region and the 5'RACE anchor. A first PCR added sample indexes and Illumina adaptors, and a second PCR then raised library yield. After purification with Ampure beads, the TCR product of roughly 650 bp was size-selected on a 2% E-gel SizeSelection system. Library quality was checked on a Bioanalyzer, concentration was measured with Qubit, and libraries were quantified with the Kapa Library Quantification kit before pooling. An Illumina HiSeq 2500 sequenced the libraries paired-end 2 x 150 bp. To increase sequence diversity, roughly 23-30% phiX was spiked into each library pool. Per the source publication's procedure: The UMI-based MiGEC pipeline processed quality-filtered reads and removed over 90% of raw TCR sequences during error correction. VDJ genes were aligned to IMGT germline references, and clonotypes were defined by unique CDR3 amino acid sequence plus V-J genes. Clonal expansion, Shannon diversity and CDR3 relatedness were evaluated with VDJtools (CalcPairwiseDistances, ClusterSamples), while phylogenetic trees were built in CLCbio workbench. Using coefficient-of-variation modelling across technical triplicates, the study counted a clone as expanded if it had at least 8 unique UMIs. The raw public reads went through TCRdb reprocessing: fastp at Q25, MiXCR clone calling, in-frame beta chains kept. One record per CDR3 amino acid sequence lists the most common genes and DNA. The V and J calls and clone size come from TCRdb's table, not from the authors' own analysis. Across this sample there are 60,000 to 85,000 distinct CDR3 sequences, with around 4.6% seen only once. Less than 2.5% of the sample rests with the top ten.

For unsorted PBMC libraries, 2 million PBMCs were used after storage in RNAlater at -80 degrees C until RNA extraction. Multiple sclerosis patients were enrolled in a US clinical protocol evaluating disease progression by magnetic resonance imaging. PBMCs were separated from peripheral blood using Ficoll-Hypaque density gradient centrifugation and then cryopreserved in liquid nitrogen. The sequencing sample was made of PBMCs. The chain uses TRBV5-6 and TRBJ2-1; 5 matching bases give a weak D call of TRBD2. The TCR sequence derives from a woman in her twenties or thirties with multiple sclerosis. For the CDR3, the sequence is CASSWTTAGEQFF. The DNA reads TGTGCCAGCAGCTGGACGACCGCGGGTGAGCAGTTCTTC.